These 9 T cell receptor beta chains originate from one sample sequenced in a study of identical twins listed by TCRdb under 2016. Receptor amplification or capture employed 5' RACE. The instrument given in TCRdb is Illumina HiSeq 2000. The public reads were quality trimmed at Q25 with fastp and then assembled into clones with MiXCR by TCRdb, keeping productive beta chains. Each entry merges the rows of one CDR3 protein and shows their most common DNA and genes. This sample comprises a few hundred thousand distinct CDR3 sequences, about 8.3% of them detected only once. The ten largest clones represent over 2% of the sample. The sample was also reused in another study, on yellow fever vaccine responses in identical twins.

The sample taken for sequencing was memory (CD45RO+) T cells sorted from blood. The cell subset or site label for this specimen denotes: CD45RO+ enriched T cells. Receptors were obtained from a woman younger than 35 in good health.

In this sample, this clonotype turned up a few times. This rearrangement joins TRBV5-1 to TRBJ2-6; 7 nucleotides line up with TRBD1. Germline V gives CDR1 SGHRS, CDR2 YFSETQ. V shed 4 bases, J shed 0 bases, and the junction held 4 bases outside the gene matches. The length of the CDR3 is 16 residues. The CDR3 DNA reads as TGCGCCAGCAGCGAAAACAGGGGCTCTGGGGCCAACGTCCTGACTTTC. It specifies CASSENRGSGANVLTF.

This clonotype has a count of ten or more. V usage is TRBV11-3 and J usage is TRBJ1-6; D gene ambiguous. Trimming pared 4 bases from V and 3 bases from J, leaving 10 bases between. CDR1 SGHNT and CDR2 YENEEA come from the germline V gene. This CDR3 spans 15 amino acids. CDR3: CASSSTGSYNSPLHF. In DNA form, the CDR3 reads TGTGCCAGCAGCTCTACGGGGAGCTATAATTCACCCCTCCACTTT.

This chain links TRBV9 with TRBJ2-2, with 8 nucleotides matching TRBD1. Per the germline V gene, CDR1 is SGDLS and CDR2 is YYNGEE. Trimming at V came to 3 bases and at J to 1 base, leaving 5 bases not matched to a gene. There are 16 residues in the CDR3. The CDR3 DNA sequence: TGTGCCAGCAGCGCCTACGGACAGGGGAACACCGGGGAGCTGTTTTTT. Encoded protein: CASSAYGQGNTGELFF. The variable domain in full, with the rest retrieved from reference TRBV9 and TRBJ2-2, is DSGVTQTPKHLITATGQRVTLRCSPRSGDLSVYWYQQSLDQGLQFLIQYYNGEERAKGNILERFSAQQFPDLHSELNLSSLELGDSALYFCASSAYGQGNTGELFFGEGSRLTVL.

This clonotype came up many times. The chain has TRBV20-1 and TRBJ2-1; 9 nucleotides line up with TRBD1. From germline, CDR1 is DFQATT and CDR2 SNEGSKA (reference sequence). This CDR3 is 14 amino acids long. V trimming: 5 bases; J trimming: 4 bases; junction bases outside the gene matches: 6. The DNA for the CDR3 is TGCAGTGCTGAACAGGGGGCAAAGTACAATGAGCAGTTCTTC. Translation gives CSAEQGAKYNEQFF.

There are many counts of this clonotype. The V gene is TRBV15, the J gene TRBJ2-1; maybe TRBD2 (5 bases). Between the trimmed V and J ends, which lost 2 bases and 0 bases, there was a span of 8 bases. The CDR3 covers 15 residues. The germline gives CDR1 LNHNV, CDR2 YYDKDF (reference sequence). The CDR3 sequence: CATSRSRDSYNEQFF. The CDR3 region has the DNA TGTGCCACCAGCAGAAGCCGGGACTCCTACAATGAGCAGTTCTTC. The entire variable domain, with the rest obtained from reference TRBV15 and TRBJ2-1, is as follows: DAMVIQNPRYQVTQFGKPVTLSCSQTLNHNVMYWYQQKSSQAPKLLFHYYDKDFNNEADTPDNFQSRRPNTSFCFLDIRSPGLGDTAMYLCATSRSRDSYNEQFFGPGTRLTVL.

In this sample, this clonotype turned up many times. The chain has TRBV2 and TRBJ1-5; no clear D gene. The V gene lost 2 bases and the J gene lost 0 bases, with 11 bases spanning the gap. The germline V gene encodes CDR1 SNHLY and CDR2 FYNNEI. The CDR3 totals 16 residues. The CDR3 nucleotides are TGTGCCAGCAGTGAACTACAAATATATAGCAATCAGCCCCAGCATTTT. Translation: CASSELQIYSNQPQHF.

The chain links TRBV7-9 to TRBJ2-1; 9 bases are shared with TRBD1. This CDR3 has 13 amino acids. The V segment lost 3 bases and the J segment 12 bases; nucleotides outside the gene matches: 6. In germline, CDR1 is SEHNR, CDR2 FQNEAQ (reference sequence). The CDR3 coding sequence is TGTGCCAGCAGCTTCTTACAGGGGGCGGGGCAGTTCTTC. Residues: CASSFLQGAGQFF.

The sample holds a few counts of this clonotype. The genes are TRBV4-1 and TRBJ2-5, with TRBD2 matching over 8 bases. Trimming removed 4 bases from V and 6 bases from J; junction bases left unmatched: 7. The CDR3 loop spans 14 amino acids. CDR1 is MGHRA, CDR2 YSYEKL, per germline. CDR3: CASSPAGVGKTQYF. The CDR3 nucleotides are TGCGCCAGCAGCCCAGCGGGAGTGGGGAAGACCCAGTACTTC.

V and J are TRBV5-1 and TRBJ2-5; the match to TRBD2 covers 12 bases. Germline CDR1 SGHRS, CDR2 YFSETQ. Losses at the gene ends were 1 base for V and 4 bases for J; bases not matched to a gene: 8. The CDR3 loop spans 17 amino acids. In DNA, the CDR3 is TGCGCCAGCAGCTTGCGGGCTAGCGGGAGGGCCGGAGAGACCCAGTACTTC. This sequence encodes CASSLRASGRAGETQYF. Drawing the rest from reference TRBV5-1 and TRBJ2-5, the complete variable domain is KAGVTQTPRYLIKTRGQQVTLSCSPISGHRSVSWYQQTPGQGLQFLFEYFSETQRNKGNFPGRFSGRQFSNSRSEMNVSTLELGDSALYLCASSLRASGRAGETQYFGPGTRLLVL.